The source of this T cell receptor (beta chain) is a study of identical twins. The donor group consisted entirely of healthy Caucasians. Study conclusions and caveats: Invariant populations such as MAIT and iNKT cells could partly muddle zero-insertion analyses. A lower insertion count was a feature of abundant cord blood beta clonotypes, with no such feature in memory repertoires.

The CDR3 has 14 residues. V lost 5 bases, J lost 2 bases, and 13 bases lay in between. In germline, CDR1 is LGHDT, CDR2 YNNKEL (reference sequence). This clonotype was counted only a few times. The antigen is unknown. Using its own MiXCR run on the 5' RACE reads, TCRdb lists one record per CDR3 protein. The sample has around 200,000 distinct CDR3 sequences, approximately 9% seen once. Material: memory (CD45RO+) T cells sorted from blood. This clonotype was sampled from a woman aged 18-29 years in good health. The chain is built from TRBV3-1 and TRBJ2-7, with D maybe TRBD1 (6 bases). The CDR3 DNA reads as TGTGCCAGCAGCGACAGGACGGCTACCTACGAGCAGTACTTC. Translation: CASSDRTATYEQYF.